What follows describes a single TCR beta chain. This specimen belongs to a study of chemoradiotherapy in HPV16-positive cancers. On the study more broadly: A couple of HPV16-positive patients' cells yielded candidate HPV-specific clones and common motifs.

Data came from immunoSEQ multiplex PCR; TCRdb stores just in-frame clones and leaves some out. The sample lists about 66,000 clones, about nine tenths seen once, with roughly 4.2% in the top ten. Per the germline V gene, CDR1 is MNHEY and CDR2 is SMNVEV (reference sequence). The CDR3 spans 15 residues. The V gene end was trimmed by 3 bases and the J gene end by 1 base; junction bases not matched to a gene: 5. This rearrangement joins TRBV27 to TRBJ1-1; 7 bases are shared with TRBD1. The input for sequencing was blood, taken from a patient who underwent chemoradiotherapy. The TCR comes from a human donor with HPV-associated anogenital cancer. DNA of the CDR3: TGTGCCAGCAGTTTGCGAGGACAGGCGAACACTGAAGCTTTCTTT. This codes for CASSLRGQANTEAFF.